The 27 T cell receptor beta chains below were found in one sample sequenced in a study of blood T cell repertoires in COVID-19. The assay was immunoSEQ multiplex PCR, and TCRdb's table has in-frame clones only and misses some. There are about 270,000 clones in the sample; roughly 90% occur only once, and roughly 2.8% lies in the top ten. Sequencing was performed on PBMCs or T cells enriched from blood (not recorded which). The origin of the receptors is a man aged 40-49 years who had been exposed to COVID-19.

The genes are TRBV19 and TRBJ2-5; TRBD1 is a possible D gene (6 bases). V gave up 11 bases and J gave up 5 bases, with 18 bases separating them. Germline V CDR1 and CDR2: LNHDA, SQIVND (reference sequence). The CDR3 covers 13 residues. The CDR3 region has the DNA TGTGCCGCGGCGCAGGGGTACACCGAGACCCAGTACTTC. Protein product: CAAAQGYTETQYF. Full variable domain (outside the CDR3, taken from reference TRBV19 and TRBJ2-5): DGGITQSPKYLFRKEGQNVTLSCEQNLNHDAMYWYRQDPGQGLRLIYYSQIVNDFQKGDIAEGYSVSREKKESFPLTVTSAQKNPTAFYLCAAAQGYTETQYFGPGTRLLVL.

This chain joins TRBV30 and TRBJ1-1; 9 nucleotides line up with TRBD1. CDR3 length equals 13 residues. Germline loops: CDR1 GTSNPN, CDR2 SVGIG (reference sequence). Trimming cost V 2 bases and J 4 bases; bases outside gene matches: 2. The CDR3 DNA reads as TGTGCCTGGAGTAGGACAGGGGTCACTGAAGCTTTCTTT. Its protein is CAWSRTGVTEAFF.

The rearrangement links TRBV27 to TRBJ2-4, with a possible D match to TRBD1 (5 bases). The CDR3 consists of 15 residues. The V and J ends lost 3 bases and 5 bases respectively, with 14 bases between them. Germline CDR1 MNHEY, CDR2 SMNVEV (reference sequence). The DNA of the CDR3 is TGTGCCAGCAGTTTCTCGGGTGAAGGGGAAAACATTCAGTACTTC. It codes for CASSFSGEGENIQYF.

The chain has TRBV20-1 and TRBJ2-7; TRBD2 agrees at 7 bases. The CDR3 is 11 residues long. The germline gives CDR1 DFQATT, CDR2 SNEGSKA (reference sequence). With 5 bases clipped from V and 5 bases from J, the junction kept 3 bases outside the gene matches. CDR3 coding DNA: TGCAGTGCTTTAGGACTAGACGAGCAGTACTTC. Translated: CSALGLDEQYF.

The CDR3, as DNA: TGTGCCAGCAGTACGGGTCCTGTGGAGACCCAGTACTTC. This codes for CASSTGPVETQYF. The V gene is TRBV12-3 or TRBV12-4, the J gene TRBJ2-5; D gene ambiguous. The length of the CDR3 is 13 residues. The V gene lost 5 bases and the J gene lost 5 bases, with 12 bases spanning the gap.

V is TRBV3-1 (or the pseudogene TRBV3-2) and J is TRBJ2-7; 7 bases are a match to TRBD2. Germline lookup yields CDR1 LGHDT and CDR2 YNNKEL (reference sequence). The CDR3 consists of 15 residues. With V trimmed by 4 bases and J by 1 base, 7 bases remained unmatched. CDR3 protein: CASSRLAASSYEQYF. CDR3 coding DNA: TGTGCCAGCAGCCGGCTAGCGGCTTCTTCCTACGAGCAGTACTTC.

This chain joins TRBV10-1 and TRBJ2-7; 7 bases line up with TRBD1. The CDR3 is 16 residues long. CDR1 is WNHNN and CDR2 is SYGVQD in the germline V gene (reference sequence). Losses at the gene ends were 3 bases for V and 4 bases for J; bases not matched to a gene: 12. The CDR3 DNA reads TGCGCCAGCAGTGACGGACAGGCGACCCCCATATACGAGCAGTACTTC. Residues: CASSDGQATPIYEQYF.

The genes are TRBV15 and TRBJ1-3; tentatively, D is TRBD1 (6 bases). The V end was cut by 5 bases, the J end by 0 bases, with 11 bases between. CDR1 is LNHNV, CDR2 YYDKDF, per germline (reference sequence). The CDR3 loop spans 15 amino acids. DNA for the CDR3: TGTGCCACCAGCGGGGGCAAAACCTCTGGAAACACCATATATTTT. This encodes CATSGGKTSGNTIYF.

CDR3 sequence: CAWSVQFPGLTYNEQFF. CDR3 sequence (DNA): TGTGCCTGGAGTGTACAATTTCCGGGACTGACCTACAATGAGCAGTTCTTC. The V call is TRBV30, the J call TRBJ2-1, with D perhaps TRBD2 (6 bases). The CDR3 loop spans 17 amino acids. Germline CDR1 and CDR2: GTSNPN and SVGIG (reference sequence). V lost 0 bases and J 2 bases, leaving 17 bases between the germline ends.

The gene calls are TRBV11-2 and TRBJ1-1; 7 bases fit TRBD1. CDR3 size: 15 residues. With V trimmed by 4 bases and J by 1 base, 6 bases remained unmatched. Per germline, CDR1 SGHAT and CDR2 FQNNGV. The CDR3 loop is CASSSFGQANTEAFF. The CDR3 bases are TGTGCCAGCAGCTCATTTGGACAGGCGAACACTGAAGCTTTCTTT.

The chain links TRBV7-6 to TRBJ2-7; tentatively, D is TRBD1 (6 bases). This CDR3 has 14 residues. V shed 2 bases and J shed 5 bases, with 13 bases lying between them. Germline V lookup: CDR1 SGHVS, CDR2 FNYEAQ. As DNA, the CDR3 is TGTGCCAGCAGCTTATTAACAGGGACCCACGAGCAGTACTTC. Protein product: CASSLLTGTHEQYF.

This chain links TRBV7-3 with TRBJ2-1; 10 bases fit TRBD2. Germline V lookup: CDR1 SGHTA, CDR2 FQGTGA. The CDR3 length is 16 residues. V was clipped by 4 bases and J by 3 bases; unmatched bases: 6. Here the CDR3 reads CASSSGLAPNYNEQFF. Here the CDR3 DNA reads TGTGCCAGCAGCTCGGGACTAGCGCCCAACTACAATGAGCAGTTCTTC. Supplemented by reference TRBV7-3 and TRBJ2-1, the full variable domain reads GAGVSQTPSNKVTEKGKYVELRCDPISGHTALYWYRQSLGQGPEFLIYFQGTGAADDSGLPNDRFFAVRPEGSVSTLKIQRTERGDSAVYLCASSSGLAPNYNEQFFGPGTRLTVL.

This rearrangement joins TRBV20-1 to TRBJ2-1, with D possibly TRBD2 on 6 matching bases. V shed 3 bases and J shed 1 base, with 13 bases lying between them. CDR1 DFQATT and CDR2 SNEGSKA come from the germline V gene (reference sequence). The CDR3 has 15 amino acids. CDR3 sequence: CSASPRGKSYNEQFF. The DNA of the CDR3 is TGCAGTGCTAGTCCACGGGGGAAGTCCTACAATGAGCAGTTCTTC.

This chain's CDR3 is CASSFETGLTYGYTF. In nucleotides, the CDR3 is TGTGCCAGCAGCTTCGAGACAGGCCTTACCTATGGCTACACCTTC. The V and J genes are TRBV5-8 and TRBJ1-2; D is perhaps TRBD1 (6 bases). Germline CDR1 reads SGHTS; CDR2 reads YDEGEE. The CDR3 sequence is 15 residues long. Trimming cost V 2 bases and J 4 bases, with 15 bases left between them.

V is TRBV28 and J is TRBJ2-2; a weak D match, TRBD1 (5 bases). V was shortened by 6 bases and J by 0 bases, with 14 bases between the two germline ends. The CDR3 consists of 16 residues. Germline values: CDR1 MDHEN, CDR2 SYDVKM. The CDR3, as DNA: TGTGCCAGCAGGCCGTCTTACAGGTCGAACACCGGGGAGCTGTTTTTT. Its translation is CASRPSYRSNTGELFF.

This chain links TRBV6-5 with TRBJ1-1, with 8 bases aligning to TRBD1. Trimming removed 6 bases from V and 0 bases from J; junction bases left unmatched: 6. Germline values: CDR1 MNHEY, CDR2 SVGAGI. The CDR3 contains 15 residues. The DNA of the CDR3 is TGTGCCAGCAGCGGACAGGGTCTCTTGAACACTGAAGCTTTCTTT. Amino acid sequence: CASSGQGLLNTEAFF.

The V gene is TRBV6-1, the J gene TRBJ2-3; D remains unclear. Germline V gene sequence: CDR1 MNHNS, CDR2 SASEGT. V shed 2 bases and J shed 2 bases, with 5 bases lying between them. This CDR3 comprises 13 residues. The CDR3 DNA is TGTGCCAGCAGTGAAATCTCCACAGATACGCAGTATTTT. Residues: CASSEISTDTQYF.

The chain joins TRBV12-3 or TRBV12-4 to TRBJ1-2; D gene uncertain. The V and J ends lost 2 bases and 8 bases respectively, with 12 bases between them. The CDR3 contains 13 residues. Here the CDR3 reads CASSLFTGIGYTF. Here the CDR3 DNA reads TGTGCCAGCAGTTTATTCACGGGGATCGGCTACACCTTC.

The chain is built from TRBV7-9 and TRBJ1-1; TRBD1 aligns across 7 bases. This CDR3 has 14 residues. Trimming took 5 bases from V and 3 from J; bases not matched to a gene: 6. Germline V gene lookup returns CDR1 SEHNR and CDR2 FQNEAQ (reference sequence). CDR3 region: CASSHGQADTEAFF. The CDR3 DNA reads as TGTGCCAGCAGCCACGGACAGGCGGACACTGAAGCTTTCTTT.

The CDR3 DNA follows: TGTGCCAGCAGTTTATTGGGGCGGGAGGGCCGTTTCTCTGGGGCCAACGTCCTGACTTTC. Its translation is CASSLLGREGRFSGANVLTF. The chain uses TRBV27 and TRBJ2-6; 9 bases match TRBD2. Germline assignment: CDR1 MNHEY and CDR2 SMNVEV (reference sequence). Germline trimming cut 1 base from V and 0 bases from J; bases unmatched to any gene: 10. There are 20 residues in the CDR3.

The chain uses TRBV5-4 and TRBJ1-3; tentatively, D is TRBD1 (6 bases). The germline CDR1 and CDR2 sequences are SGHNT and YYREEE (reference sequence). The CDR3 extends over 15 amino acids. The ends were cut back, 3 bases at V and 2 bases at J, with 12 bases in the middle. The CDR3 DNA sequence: TGTGCCAGCAGCTCAGGGGTGCCTCCTGGAAACACCATATATTTT. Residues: CASSSGVPPGNTIYF. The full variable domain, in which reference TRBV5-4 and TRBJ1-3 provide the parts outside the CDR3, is ETGVTQSPTHLIKTRGQQVTLRCSSQSGHNTVSWYQQALGQGPQFIFQYYREEENGRGNFPPRFSGLQFPNYSSELNVNALELDDSALYLCASSSGVPPGNTIYFGEGSWLTVV.

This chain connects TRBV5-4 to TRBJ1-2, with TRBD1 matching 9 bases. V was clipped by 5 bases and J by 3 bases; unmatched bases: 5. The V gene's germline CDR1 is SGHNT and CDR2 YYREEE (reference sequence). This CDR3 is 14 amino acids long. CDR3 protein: CASRGTGRDYGYTF. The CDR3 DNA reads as TGTGCCAGCAGGGGGACAGGGAGGGACTATGGCTACACCTTC.

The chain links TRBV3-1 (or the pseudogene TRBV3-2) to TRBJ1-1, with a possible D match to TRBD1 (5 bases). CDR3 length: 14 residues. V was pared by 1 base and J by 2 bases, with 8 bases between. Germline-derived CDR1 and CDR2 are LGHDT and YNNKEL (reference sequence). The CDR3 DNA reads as TGTGCCAGCAGCCAAGCCGGGGGAAACACTGAAGCTTTCTTT. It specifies CASSQAGGNTEAFF.

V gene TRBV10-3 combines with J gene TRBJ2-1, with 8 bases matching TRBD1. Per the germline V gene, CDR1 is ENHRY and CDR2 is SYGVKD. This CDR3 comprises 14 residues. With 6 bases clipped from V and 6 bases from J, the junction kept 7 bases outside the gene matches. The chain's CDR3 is CAISEDRVANEQFF. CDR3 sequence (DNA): TGTGCCATCAGCGAGGACAGGGTGGCCAATGAGCAGTTCTTC.

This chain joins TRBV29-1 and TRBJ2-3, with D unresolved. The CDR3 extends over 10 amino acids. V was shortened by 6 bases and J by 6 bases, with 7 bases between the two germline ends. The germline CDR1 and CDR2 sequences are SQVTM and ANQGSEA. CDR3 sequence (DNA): TGCAGCGTCTCGTCTGATACGCAGTATTTT. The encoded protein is CSVSSDTQYF.

CDR3 residues: CASSSYDRGQTEAFF. The CDR3 DNA reads TGCGCCAGCAGCTCTTACGACAGGGGGCAAACTGAAGCTTTCTTT. The rearrangement joins TRBV5-1 to TRBJ1-1; 10 bases are a match to TRBD1. The CDR3 consists of 15 residues. Looked up from germline, CDR1 is SGHRS and CDR2 is YFSETQ. J lost 5 bases, V lost 3 bases, and 7 bases had no gene match.

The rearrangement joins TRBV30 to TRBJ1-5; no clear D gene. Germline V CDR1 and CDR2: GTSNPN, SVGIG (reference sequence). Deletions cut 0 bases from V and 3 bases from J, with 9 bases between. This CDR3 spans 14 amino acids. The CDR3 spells CAWSVLQINQPQHF. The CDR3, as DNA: TGTGCCTGGAGTGTCCTACAGATCAATCAGCCCCAGCATTTT.